Here is one TCR beta chain with its context. MiXCR, run by TCRdb on the 5' RACE reads, gives a single entry per CDR3 protein. The sample carries approximately 680,000 distinct CDR3 sequences, 7.1% recorded once. This CDR3 is 14 amino acids long. Germline trimming cut 7 bases from V and 8 bases from J; bases unmatched to any gene: 6. This sample stems from a study of identical twins. Separately, the same data were catalogued under a study of yellow fever vaccine responses in identical twins.

The gene calls are TRBV12-3 or TRBV12-4 and TRBJ1-4; 11 positions match TRBD1. The sequenced sample was PBMCs. The sequence was collected from a woman aged 18-29 years in good health. Written as DNA, the CDR3 is TGTGCCAGCACCCCGGGACAGGGGGTGGAAAAACTGTTTTTT. Translated, it gives CASTPGQGVEKLFF.